This TCR beta chain was documented in a study of OX40 agonist ivuxolimab in advanced cancers. The overall study: The mean age was approximately 60 years, ranging from 23 to 79, with approximately 85% of participants male. The study's findings and limits: The study did not work out the antigen specificity of the expanded peripheral T cells.

Only in-frame clones appear in the TCRdb table, and some are missing; sequencing was by immunoSEQ multiplex PCR. The table shows about 82,000 clones, with 85% to 90% occurring only once. CDR3 length equals 14 residues. CDR1 SGDLS and CDR2 YYNGEE come from the germline V gene. V was trimmed by 4 bases and J by 2 bases, leaving 13 bases between them. Exclusion of a patient followed from autoimmune disease history or systemic immunosuppression. Details on this clone: The antigen is undetermined.

The sample was CD4+ or CD8+ T cells sorted from blood, taken in a trial of the OX40 agonist ivuxolimab. This sequence joins TRBV9 and TRBJ2-7; D ambiguous. The sequence was collected from an adult with an advanced solid tumor such as melanoma, head and neck, liver or kidney cancer. CDR3 residues: CASSPTLGPYEQYF. The DNA for the CDR3 is TGTGCCAGCAGCCCCACCCTTGGACCCTACGAGCAGTACTTC.